This T cell receptor beta chain was sequenced for a study of cytomegalovirus exposure and HLA in healthy donors. Overall study findings and caveats: Reported findings show TCR beta sequences accurately forecast HLA-A and HLA-B alleles in most subjects. The number of N-insertions in an Asian-associated ancestry cluster was reportedly below the approximately 700-donor mean in a later analysis.

Researchers ran the PCR with 60 Vbeta and 13 Jbeta primers. Sequencing was performed with immunoSEQ multiplex PCR; in TCRdb, only in-frame clones are kept and a portion is missing. The sample yields 200,000 or so clones, 65% to 85% seen once. The germline gives CDR1 KGHSH, CDR2 LQKENI. J gave up 6 bases and V 2 bases, and 1 base lay outside the gene matches. The CDR3 length is 14 residues. Concerning this clone itself: What it binds is unknown.

The V call is TRBV18, the J call TRBJ2-1, with 10 bases fitting TRBD1. This TCR was recovered from a young woman in good health and CMV-seropositive. What was sequenced was PBMCs. The CDR3 sequence is CASSPRTGGNEQFF. The CDR3 DNA reads as TGTGCCAGCTCACCAAGGACAGGGGGCAATGAGCAGTTCTTC.